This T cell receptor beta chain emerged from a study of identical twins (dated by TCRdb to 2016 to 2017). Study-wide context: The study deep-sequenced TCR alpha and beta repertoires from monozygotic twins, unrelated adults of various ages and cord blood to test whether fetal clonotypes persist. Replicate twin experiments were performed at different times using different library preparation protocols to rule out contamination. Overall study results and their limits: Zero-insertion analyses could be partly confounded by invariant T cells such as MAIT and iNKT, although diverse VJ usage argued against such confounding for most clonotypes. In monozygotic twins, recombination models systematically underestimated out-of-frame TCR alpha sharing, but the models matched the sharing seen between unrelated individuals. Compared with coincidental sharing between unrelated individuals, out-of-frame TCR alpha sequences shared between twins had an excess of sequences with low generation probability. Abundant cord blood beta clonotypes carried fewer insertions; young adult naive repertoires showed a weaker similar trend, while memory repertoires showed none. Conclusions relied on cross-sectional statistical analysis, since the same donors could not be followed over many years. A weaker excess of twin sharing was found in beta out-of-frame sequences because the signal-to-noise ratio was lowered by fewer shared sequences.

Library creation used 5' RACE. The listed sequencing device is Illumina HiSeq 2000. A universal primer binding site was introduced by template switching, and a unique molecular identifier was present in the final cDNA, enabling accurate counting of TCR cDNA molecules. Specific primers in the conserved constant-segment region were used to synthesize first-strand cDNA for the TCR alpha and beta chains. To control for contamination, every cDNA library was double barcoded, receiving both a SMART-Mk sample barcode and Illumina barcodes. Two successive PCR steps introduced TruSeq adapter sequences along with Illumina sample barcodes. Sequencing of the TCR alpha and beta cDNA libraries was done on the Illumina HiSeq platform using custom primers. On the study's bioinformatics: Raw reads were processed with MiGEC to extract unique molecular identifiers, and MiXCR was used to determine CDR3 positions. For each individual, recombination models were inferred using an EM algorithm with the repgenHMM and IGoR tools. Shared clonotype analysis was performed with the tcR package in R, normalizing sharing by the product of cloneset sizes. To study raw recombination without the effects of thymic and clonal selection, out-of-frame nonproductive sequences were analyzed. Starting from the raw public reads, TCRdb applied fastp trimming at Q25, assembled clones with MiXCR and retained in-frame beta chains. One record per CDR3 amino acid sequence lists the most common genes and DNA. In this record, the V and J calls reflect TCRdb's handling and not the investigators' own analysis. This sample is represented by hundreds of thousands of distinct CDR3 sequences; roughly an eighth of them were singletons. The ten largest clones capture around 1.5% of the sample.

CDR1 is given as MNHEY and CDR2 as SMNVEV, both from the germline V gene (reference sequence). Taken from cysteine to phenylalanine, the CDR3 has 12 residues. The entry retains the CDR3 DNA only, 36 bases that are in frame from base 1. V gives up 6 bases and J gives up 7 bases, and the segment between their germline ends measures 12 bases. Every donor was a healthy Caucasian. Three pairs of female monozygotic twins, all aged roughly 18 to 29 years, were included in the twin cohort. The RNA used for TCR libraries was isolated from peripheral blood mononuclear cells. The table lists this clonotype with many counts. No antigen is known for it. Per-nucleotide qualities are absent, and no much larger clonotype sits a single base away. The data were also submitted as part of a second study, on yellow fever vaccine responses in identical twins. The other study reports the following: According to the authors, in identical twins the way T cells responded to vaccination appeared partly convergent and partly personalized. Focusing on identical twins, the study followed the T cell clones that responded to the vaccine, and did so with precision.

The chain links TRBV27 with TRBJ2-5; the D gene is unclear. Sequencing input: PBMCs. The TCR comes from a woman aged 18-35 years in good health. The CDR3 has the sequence CASSRDFGTQYF. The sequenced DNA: TGTGCCAGCAGCCGAGATTTCGGGACCCAGTACTTC.